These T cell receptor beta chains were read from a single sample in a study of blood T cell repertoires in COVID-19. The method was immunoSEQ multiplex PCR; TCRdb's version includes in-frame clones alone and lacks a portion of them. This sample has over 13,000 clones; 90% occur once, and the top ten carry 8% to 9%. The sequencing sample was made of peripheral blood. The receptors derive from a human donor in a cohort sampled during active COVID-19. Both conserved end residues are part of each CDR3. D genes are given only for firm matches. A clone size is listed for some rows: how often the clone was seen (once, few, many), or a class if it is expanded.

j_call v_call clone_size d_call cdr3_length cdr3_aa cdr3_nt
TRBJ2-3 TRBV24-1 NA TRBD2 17 CATSDLDSGHSTDTQYF TGTGCCACCAGTGATTTGGATAGCGGGCATAGCACAGATACGCAGTATTTT
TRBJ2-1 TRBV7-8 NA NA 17 CASSLVRQGRKYNEQFF TGTGCCAGCAGCTTAGTTAGGCAGGGGCGAAAATACAATGAGCAGTTCTTC
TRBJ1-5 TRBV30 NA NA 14 CAWSVSGLNQPQHF TGTGCCTGGAGTGTATCAGGGCTCAATCAGCCCCAGCATTTT
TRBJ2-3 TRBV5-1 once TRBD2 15 CASSLGDYPADTQYF TGCGCCAGCAGCTTGGGGGACTATCCTGCAGATACGCAGTATTTT
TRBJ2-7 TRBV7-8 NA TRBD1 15 CASSLDPGQGKGQYF TGTGCCAGCAGCTTAGACCCGGGACAGGGGAAAGGGCAGTACTTC
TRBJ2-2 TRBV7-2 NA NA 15 CASSLEGVGTGELFF TGTGCCAGCAGCTTAGAGGGGGTAGGGACCGGGGAGCTGTTTTTT
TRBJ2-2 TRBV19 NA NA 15 CASVGRDSLTGELFF TGTGCCAGTGTCGGGCGGGACAGCCTCACCGGGGAGCTGTTTTTT
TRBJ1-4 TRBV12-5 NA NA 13 CASSLELNEKLFF TGTGCTAGTAGTTTGGAGCTTAATGAAAAACTGTTTTTT
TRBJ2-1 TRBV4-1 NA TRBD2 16 CASSQDASGKVYEQFF TGCGCCAGCAGCCAAGATGCCAGCGGGAAGGTCTATGAGCAGTTCTTC
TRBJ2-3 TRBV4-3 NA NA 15 CASSPRTGSTDTQYF TGCGCCAGCAGCCCACGGACGGGGAGCACAGATACGCAGTATTTT
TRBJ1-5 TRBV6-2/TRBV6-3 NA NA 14 CASSYASGSQPQHF TGTGCCAGCAGTTACGCTTCGGGTAGCCAGCCCCAGCATTTT
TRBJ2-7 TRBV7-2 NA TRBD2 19 CASSPGPGLAAPLGREQYF TGTGCCAGCAGCCCGGGCCCAGGACTAGCTGCACCCCTAGGGAGAGAGCAGTACTTC
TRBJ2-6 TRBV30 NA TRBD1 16 CAGTGDLFSGANVLTF TGTGCCGGGACAGGGGACCTATTCTCTGGGGCCAACGTCCTGACTTTC
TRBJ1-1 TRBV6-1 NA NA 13 CASRIPGGTEAFF TGTGCCAGCAGAATTCCCGGCGGCACTGAAGCTTTCTTT
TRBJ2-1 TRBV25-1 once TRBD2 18 CASSERGSLAGPYNEQFF TGTGCCAGCAGTGAGCGGGGGTCTCTAGCGGGACCCTACAATGAGCAGTTCTTC
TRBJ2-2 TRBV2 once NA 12 CASREGTGELFF TGTGCCAGCAGGGAGGGCACCGGGGAGCTGTTTTTT
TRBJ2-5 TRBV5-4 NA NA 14 CASSNPATKRAQYF TGTGCCAGCAGCAATCCGGCCACAAAGAGGGCCCAGTACTTC
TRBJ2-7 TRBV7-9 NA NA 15 CASSLYVTGVNEQYF TGTGCCAGCAGCTTATACGTGACAGGCGTCAACGAGCAGTACTTC
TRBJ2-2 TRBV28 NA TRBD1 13 CGAQGVRTGELFF TGTGGCGCACAGGGGGTAAGAACCGGGGAGCTGTTTTTT
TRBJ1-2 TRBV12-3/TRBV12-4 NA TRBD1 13 CASRSDRASGYTF TGTGCCAGCAGATCGGACAGGGCTTCTGGCTACACCTTC
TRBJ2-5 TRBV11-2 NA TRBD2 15 CASSFAGTSGETQYF TGTGCCAGCAGCTTTGCCGGGACTAGCGGGGAGACCCAGTACTTC
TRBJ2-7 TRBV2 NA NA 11 CASGLALEQYF TGTGCCAGCGGTCTAGCTCTCGAGCAGTACTTC
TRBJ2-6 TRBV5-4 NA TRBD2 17 CASSPWGGDPGANVLTF TGTGCCAGCAGCCCGTGGGGGGGGGATCCTGGGGCCAACGTCCTGACTTTC
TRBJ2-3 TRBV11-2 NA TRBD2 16 CASSPQLAGITDTQYF TGTGCCAGCAGCCCTCAACTAGCGGGAATCACAGATACGCAGTATTTT
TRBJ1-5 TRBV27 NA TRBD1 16 CASSPLDRGANQPQHF TGTGCCAGCAGTCCTTTAGACAGGGGCGCCAATCAGCCCCAGCATTTT
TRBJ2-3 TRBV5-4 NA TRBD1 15 CASGYWDRGSDTQYF TGTGCCAGCGGCTACTGGGACAGGGGTTCAGATACGCAGTATTTT
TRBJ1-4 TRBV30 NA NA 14 CAWAYRASNEKLFF TGTGCCTGGGCATACAGGGCCTCTAATGAAAAACTGTTTTTT
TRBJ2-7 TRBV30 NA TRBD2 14 CAWAPLADPYEQYF TGTGCCTGGGCCCCTCTAGCGGACCCCTACGAGCAGTACTTC
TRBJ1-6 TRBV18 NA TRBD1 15 CASSPKQGIDSPLHF TGTGCCAGCTCACCAAAACAGGGGATCGATTCACCCCTCCACTTT
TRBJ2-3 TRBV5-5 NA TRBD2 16 CASSRTSGTSTDTQYF TGTGCCAGCAGCCGGACTAGCGGAACTAGCACAGATACGCAGTATTTT
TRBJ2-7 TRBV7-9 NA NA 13 CASSLGGINEQYF TGTGCCAGCAGCTTAGGAGGGATCAACGAGCAGTACTTC
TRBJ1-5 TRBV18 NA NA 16 CASSPRDPGGNQPQHF TGTGCCAGCTCACCTCGGGACCCAGGGGGCAATCAGCCCCAGCATTTT
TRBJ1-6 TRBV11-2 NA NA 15 CASSLAGRGNSPLHF TGTGCCAGCAGCTTAGCCGGCAGGGGAAATTCACCCCTCCACTTT
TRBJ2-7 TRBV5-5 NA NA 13 CASSPTGTYEQYF TGTGCCAGCAGCCCGACAGGCACCTACGAGCAGTACTTC
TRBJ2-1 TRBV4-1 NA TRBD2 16 CASSQDPTSGWDEQFF TGCGCCAGCAGCCAAGATCCGACTAGCGGGTGGGATGAGCAGTTCTTC
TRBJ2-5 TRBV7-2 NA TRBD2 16 CASSMGLAGGQETQYF TGTGCCAGCAGCATGGGACTAGCGGGGGGGCAAGAGACCCAGTACTTC
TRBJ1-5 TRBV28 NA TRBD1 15 CASSGVGRGLQPQHF TGTGCCAGCAGTGGGGTGGGTAGGGGGCTGCAGCCCCAGCATTTT
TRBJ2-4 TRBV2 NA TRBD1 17 CASSAGTATLAKNIQYF TGTGCCAGCAGTGCCGGGACAGCGACTCTAGCCAAAAACATTCAGTACTTC
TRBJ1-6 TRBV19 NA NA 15 CASSDRAGDNSPLHF TGTGCCAGTAGTGACCGGGCGGGAGATAATTCACCCCTCCACTTT
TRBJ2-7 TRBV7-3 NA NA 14 CASSFSGDTYEQYF TGTGCCAGCAGCTTCTCCGGGGACACCTACGAGCAGTACTTC
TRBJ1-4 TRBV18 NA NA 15 CASSPVQGREEKLFF TGTGCCAGTTCACCAGTACAGGGACGGGAAGAAAAACTGTTTTTT
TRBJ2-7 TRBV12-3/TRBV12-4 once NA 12 CASTAGAGEQYF TGTGCCAGCACCGCAGGGGCGGGCGAGCAGTACTTC
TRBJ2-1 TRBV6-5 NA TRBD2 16 CASSYFRLATYNEQFF TGTGCCAGCAGTTACTTCCGACTAGCCACCTACAATGAGCAGTTCTTC
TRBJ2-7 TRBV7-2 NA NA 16 CASSLARPYFSYEQYF TGTGCCAGCAGCTTAGCGCGGCCTTACTTCTCCTACGAGCAGTACTTC
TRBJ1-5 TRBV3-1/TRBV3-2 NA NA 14 CASSHGRVGQPQHF TGTGCCAGCAGCCATGGCAGGGTGGGTCAGCCCCAGCATTTT
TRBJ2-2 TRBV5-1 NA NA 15 CASSLAPPNTGELFF TGCGCCAGCAGCTTAGCCCCTCCGAACACCGGGGAGCTGTTTTTT
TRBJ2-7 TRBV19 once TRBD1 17 CASSTRRTGGSSYEQYF TGTGCCAGTAGTACCCGTCGGACAGGGGGGAGCTCCTACGAGCAGTACTTC
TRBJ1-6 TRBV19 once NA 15 CASSIRRQGNSPLHF TGTGCCAGTAGTATTCGGCGGCAGGGTAATTCACCCCTCCACTTT